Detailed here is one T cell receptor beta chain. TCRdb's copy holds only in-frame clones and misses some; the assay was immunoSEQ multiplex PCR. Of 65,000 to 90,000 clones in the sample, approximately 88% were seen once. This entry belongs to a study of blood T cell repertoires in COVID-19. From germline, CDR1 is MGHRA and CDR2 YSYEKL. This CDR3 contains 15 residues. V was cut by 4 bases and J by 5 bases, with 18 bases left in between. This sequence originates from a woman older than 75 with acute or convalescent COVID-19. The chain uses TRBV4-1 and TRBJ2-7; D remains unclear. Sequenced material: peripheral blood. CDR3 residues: CASSPTTGTENEQYF. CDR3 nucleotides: TGCGCCAGCAGCCCGACGACGGGTACTGAAAACGAGCAGTACTTC.